The 10 T cell receptor beta chains below were found in one sample sequenced in a study of Ad26.COV2.S vaccination and SARS-CoV-2 variants. Treatment given: roughly 18 received Ad26.COV2.S at low or high dose, single or two shots; roughly five received placebo; per-sample allocation not given. On day 63 after the first injection, vaccine and placebo recipients gave samples. Measured with immunoSEQ multiplex PCR; TCRdb has only the in-frame clones, and not every one. The profile shows roughly 380,000 clones, around 84% of them singletons. The sequences come from peripheral blood, collected in a trial of Ad26.COV2.S vaccine versus placebo. The receptors originated from a person between 18 and 59 years old who received the Ad26.COV2.S COVID-19 vaccine or a placebo.

The chain uses TRBV28 and TRBJ2-2; 15 positions agree with TRBD2. V was clipped by 8 bases and J by 4 bases; unmatched bases: 14. Germline loops: CDR1 MDHEN, CDR2 SYDVKM. This CDR3 has 19 residues. The CDR3 region has the DNA TGTGCCAGCGAACGCCGGACTAGCGGGAGGGCCCGGGGCACCGGGGAGCTGTTTTTT. It is translated as CASERRTSGRARGTGELFF. Together with reference TRBV28 and TRBJ2-2, the CDR3 gives the full variable domain: DVKVTQSSRYLVKRTGEKVFLECVQDMDHENMFWYRQDPGLGLRLIYFSYDVKMKEKGDIPEGYSVSREKKERFSLILESASTNQTSMYLCASERRTSGRARGTGELFFGEGSRLTVL.

Here the CDR3 reads CASSYAGGSSYEQYF. In DNA, the CDR3 is TGTGCCAGCAGTTACGCAGGGGGTAGCTCCTACGAGCAGTACTTC. J is TRBJ2-7 and V is TRBV27; TRBD1 agrees at 7 bases. This CDR3 region has 15 residues. V lost 4 bases, J lost 0 bases, and 6 bases stayed unmatched. Germline V gene lookup returns CDR1 MNHEY and CDR2 SMNVEV (reference sequence).

V is TRBV19 and J is TRBJ2-7; the D gene is possibly TRBD2 (6 bases). The germline V gene has CDR1 LNHDA and CDR2 SQIVND (reference sequence). Trimming stripped 3 bases from V and 0 bases from J, with 21 bases between. The CDR3 contains 18 residues. The CDR3 DNA follows: TGTGCCAGTAGTATCGGGCCTAGCGTCGTCCTTACCTCCTACGAGCAGTACTTC. Its protein product is CASSIGPSVVLTSYEQYF.

The gene calls are TRBV7-2 and TRBJ1-2, with D possibly being TRBD1 (5 bases). Trimming took off 3 bases at V and 4 bases at J, with 9 bases between the two ends. Per the germline V gene, CDR1 is SGHTA and CDR2 is FQGNSA. The CDR3 is 13 amino acids. The chain's CDR3 is CASSFGTSYGYTF. CDR3 nucleotides: TGTGCCAGCAGCTTCGGGACTTCCTATGGCTACACCTTC.

The gene calls are TRBV11-2 and TRBJ2-5, with 7 bases identical to TRBD1. Losses at the gene ends were 1 base for V and 5 bases for J; bases not matched to a gene: 10. Germline V gives CDR1 SGHAT, CDR2 FQNNGV. This CDR3 contains 16 residues. The CDR3 coding sequence is TGTGCCAGCAGCTTAGCTTACAGGGGATCGGGGGAGACCCAGTACTTC. Amino acid sequence: CASSLAYRGSGETQYF.

The V call is TRBV7-9, the J call TRBJ1-1; TRBD1 might be the D (6 bases). CDR1 is SEHNR, CDR2 FQNEAQ, per germline (reference sequence). The CDR3 has 15 amino acids. The V end lost 7 bases, the J end lost 2 bases, and 17 bases lay between the germline ends. The CDR3 DNA is TGTGCCAGCATCGTCGCTAGGGGGGAAAACACTGAAGCTTTCTTT. Translating gives CASIVARGENTEAFF.

This clone has just one count. V gene TRBV15 combines with J gene TRBJ1-1; D ambiguous. This CDR3 contains 15 residues. Germline values: CDR1 LNHNV, CDR2 YYDKDF (reference sequence). Trimming removed 0 bases at V and 0 bases at J, with 8 bases between. The CDR3 region has the DNA TGTGCCACCAGCAGAGATTCCTGGGTGAACACTGAAGCTTTCTTT. Its translation: CATSRDSWVNTEAFF.

In DNA, the CDR3 is TGTGCCTGGACCACGGGACAGCCGAGCTCTGGAAACACCATATATTTT. The encoded protein is CAWTTGQPSSGNTIYF. This chain uses TRBV30 with TRBJ1-3, with TRBD1 matching 7 bases. J was trimmed by 0 bases and V by 4 bases; bases with no gene match: 9. Germline V gives CDR1 GTSNPN, CDR2 SVGIG (reference sequence). The CDR3 consists of 16 residues.

J is TRBJ2-4 and V is TRBV19; TRBD2 agrees at 7 bases. Trimming removed 11 bases from V and 6 bases from J; junction bases left unmatched: 10. The CDR3 sequence is 13 residues long. Germline CDR1 reads LNHDA; CDR2 reads SQIVND (reference sequence). DNA of the CDR3: TGTGCCGCCGGGGGGAGCAAAGGAAACATTCAGTACTTC. Translated, it gives CAAGGSKGNIQYF.

The chain has TRBV9 and TRBJ1-6; no clear D gene. The CDR3 loop spans 18 amino acids. Per the germline V gene, CDR1 is SGDLS and CDR2 is YYNGEE. Trimming shortened V by 3 bases and J by 4 bases, and 20 bases separated the two germline ends. For the CDR3, the DNA is TGTGCCAGCAGCGACGAAGCGGCTGAAACCTATTATAATTCACCCCTCCACTTT. Translated, it gives CASSDEAAETYYNSPLHF.